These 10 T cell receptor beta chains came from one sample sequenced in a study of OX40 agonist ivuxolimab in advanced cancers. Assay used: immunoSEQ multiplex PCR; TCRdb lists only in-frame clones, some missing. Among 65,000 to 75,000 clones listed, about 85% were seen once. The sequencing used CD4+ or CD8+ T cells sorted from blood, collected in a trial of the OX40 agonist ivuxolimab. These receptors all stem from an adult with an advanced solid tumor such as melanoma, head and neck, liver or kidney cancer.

The CDR3 DNA sequence: TGTGCCAGCAGCTTAAGGGAGACAGGGAAGAAGGAGCTGTTTTTT. Its translation: CASSLRETGKKELFF. This sequence joins TRBV7-3 and TRBJ2-2, with 7 bases fitting TRBD1. CDR3 length equals 15 residues. In germline, CDR1 is SGHTA, CDR2 FQGTGA. V was clipped by 1 base and J by 10 bases; unmatched bases: 9.

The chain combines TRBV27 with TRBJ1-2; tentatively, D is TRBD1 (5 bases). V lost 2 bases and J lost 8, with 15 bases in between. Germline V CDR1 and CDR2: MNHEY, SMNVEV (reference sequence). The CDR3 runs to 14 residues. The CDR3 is CASSLPTGRLGYTF. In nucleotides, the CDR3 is TGTGCCAGCAGTTTACCGACGGGACGGCTGGGCTACACCTTC.

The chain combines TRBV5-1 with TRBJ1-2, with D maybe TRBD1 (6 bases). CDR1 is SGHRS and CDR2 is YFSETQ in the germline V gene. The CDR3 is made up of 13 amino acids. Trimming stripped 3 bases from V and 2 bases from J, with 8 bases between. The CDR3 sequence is CASSSQGNYGYTF. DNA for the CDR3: TGCGCCAGCAGCTCCCAGGGGAACTATGGCTACACCTTC.

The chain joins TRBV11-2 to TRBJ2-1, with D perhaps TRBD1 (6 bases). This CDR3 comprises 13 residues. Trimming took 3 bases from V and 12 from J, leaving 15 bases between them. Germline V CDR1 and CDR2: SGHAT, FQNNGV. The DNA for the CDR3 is TGTGCCAGCAGCTTCGCCTTAGGACAGTCGCAGTTCTTC. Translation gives CASSFALGQSQFF.

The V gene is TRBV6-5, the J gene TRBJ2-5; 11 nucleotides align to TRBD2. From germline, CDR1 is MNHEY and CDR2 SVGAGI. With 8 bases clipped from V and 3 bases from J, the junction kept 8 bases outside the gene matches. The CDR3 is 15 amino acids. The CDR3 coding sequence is TGTGCCAGCGGTGGGATGACTAGCGGGGAAGAGACCCAGTACTTC. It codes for CASGGMTSGEETQYF.

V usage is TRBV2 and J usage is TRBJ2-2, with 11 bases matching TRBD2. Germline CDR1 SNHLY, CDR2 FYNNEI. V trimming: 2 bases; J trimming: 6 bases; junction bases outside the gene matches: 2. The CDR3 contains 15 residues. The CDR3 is CASSETSGRAGELFF. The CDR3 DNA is TGTGCCAGCAGTGAAACTAGCGGGAGAGCCGGGGAGCTGTTTTTT.

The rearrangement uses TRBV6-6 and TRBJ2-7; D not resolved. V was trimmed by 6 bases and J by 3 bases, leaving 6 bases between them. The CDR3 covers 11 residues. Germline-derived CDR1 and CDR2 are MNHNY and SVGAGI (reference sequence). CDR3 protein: CASSSLYEQYF. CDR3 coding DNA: TGTGCCAGCAGCTCACTCTACGAGCAGTACTTC.

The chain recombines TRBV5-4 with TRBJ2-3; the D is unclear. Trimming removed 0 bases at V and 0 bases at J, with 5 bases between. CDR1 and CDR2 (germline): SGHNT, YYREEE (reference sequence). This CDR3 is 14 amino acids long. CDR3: CASSLGQSTDTQYF. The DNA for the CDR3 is TGTGCCAGCAGCTTGGGGCAGAGCACAGATACGCAGTATTTT.

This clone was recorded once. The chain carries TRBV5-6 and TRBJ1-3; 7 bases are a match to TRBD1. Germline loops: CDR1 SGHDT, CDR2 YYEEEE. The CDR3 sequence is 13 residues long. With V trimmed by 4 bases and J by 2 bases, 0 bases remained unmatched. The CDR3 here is CASSQGAGNTIYF. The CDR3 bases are TGTGCCAGCAGCCAGGGGGCTGGAAACACCATATATTTT.

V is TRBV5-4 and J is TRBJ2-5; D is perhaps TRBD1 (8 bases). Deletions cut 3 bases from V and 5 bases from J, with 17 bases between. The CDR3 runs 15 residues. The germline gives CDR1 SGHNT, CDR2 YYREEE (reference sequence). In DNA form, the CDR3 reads TGTGCCAGCAGCTCAGGGGGCACGCGGGGGGAGACCCAGTACTTC. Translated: CASSSGGTRGETQYF.